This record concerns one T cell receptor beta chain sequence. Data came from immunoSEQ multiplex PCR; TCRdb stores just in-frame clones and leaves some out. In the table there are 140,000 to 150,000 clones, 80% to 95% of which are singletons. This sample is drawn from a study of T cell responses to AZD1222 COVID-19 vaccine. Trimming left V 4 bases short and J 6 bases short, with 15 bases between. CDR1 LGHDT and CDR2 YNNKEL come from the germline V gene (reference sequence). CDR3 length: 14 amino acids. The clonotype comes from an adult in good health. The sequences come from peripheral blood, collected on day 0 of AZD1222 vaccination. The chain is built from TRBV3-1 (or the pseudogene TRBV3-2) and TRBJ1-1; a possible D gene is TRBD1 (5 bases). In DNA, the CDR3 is TGTGCCAGCAGCCCGTGGGACGCTGGCCCTGAAGCTTTCTTT. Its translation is CASSPWDAGPEAFF.